The 14 T cell receptor beta chains below come from one sample, sequenced in a study of T-cell reconstitution after alpha-beta-depleted transplantation in children. Unique molecular identifiers were incorporated into the prepared TCRbeta library. TCRdb independently ran MiXCR on the PCR reads; one entry per CDR3 protein. The sample shows 420,000 or so distinct CDR3 sequences, roughly 11% of them seen only once. This specimen consisted of PBMCs from the stem cell graft donor, obtained from the stem cell graft. All receptors derive from a human donor who donated a stem cell graft to a child with acute myeloid leukemia.

The rearrangement uses TRBV4-2 and TRBJ1-2; no firm D call. Germline V gene lookup returns CDR1 LGHNA and CDR2 YNFKEQ. The CDR3 consists of 16 residues. V was shortened by 0 bases and J by 8 bases, with 19 bases between the two germline ends. CDR3 amino acids: CASSQEEARSWWGYTF. The CDR3 coding sequence is TGTGCCAGCAGCCAAGAAGAGGCCAGGTCATGGTGGGGCTACACCTTC.

In this sample, this clonotype turned up many times. The chain combines TRBV4-1 with TRBJ2-1; TRBD2 agrees at 10 bases. CDR1 is MGHRA, CDR2 YSYEKL, per germline. The junction had 5 bases not matched to a gene; V was cut back by 0 bases and J by 9 bases. The length of the CDR3 is 15 residues. CDR3 sequence: CASSQDRLAGGEQFF. CDR3 sequence (DNA): TGCGCCAGCAGCCAAGATCGGTTAGCGGGAGGTGAGCAGTTCTTC.

The chain carries TRBV11-3 and TRBJ2-5, with D possibly TRBD1 on 6 matching bases. CDR1 is SGHNT, CDR2 YENEEA, per germline. CDR3 size: 13 residues. Trimming removed 2 bases from V and 7 bases from J, with 11 bases in between. The CDR3 protein is CASSLRQEGTQYF. The CDR3, as DNA: TGTGCCAGCAGCTTACGACAGGAAGGGACCCAGTACTTC.

The chain couples TRBV29-1 to TRBJ2-7; TRBD1 agrees at 7 bases. The V gene's germline CDR1 is SQVTM and CDR2 ANQGSEA. The CDR3 totals 12 residues. The V segment lost 7 bases and the J segment 5 bases; nucleotides outside the gene matches: 8. CDR3 amino acids: CSARDSPHEQYF. CDR3 bases: TGCAGCGCCAGGGACAGCCCCCACGAGCAGTACTTC.

V and J are TRBV27 and TRBJ2-1; 10 bases match TRBD2. Germline assignment: CDR1 MNHEY and CDR2 SMNVEV (reference sequence). Losses at the gene ends were 3 bases for V and 5 bases for J; bases not matched to a gene: 4. The CDR3 loop spans 15 amino acids. CDR3 region: CASSFGLAGDNEQFF. CDR3 coding DNA: TGTGCCAGCAGTTTTGGGCTAGCGGGGGACAATGAGCAGTTCTTC.

This rearrangement joins TRBV6-2 or TRBV6-3 to TRBJ2-5, with unresolved D. The CDR3 has 15 residues. V lost 3 bases and J 4 bases, leaving 15 bases between the germline ends. From germline, CDR1 is MNHEY and CDR2 SVGEGT. In DNA, the CDR3 is TGTGCCAGCAGTTATGGTTCAGCCCTGGGAGAGACCCAGTACTTC. This translates into CASSYGSALGETQYF.

This clonotype turned up a few times. The chain has TRBV7-2 and TRBJ2-1, with D possibly matching TRBD2 (5 bases). The CDR3 loop spans 14 amino acids. Trimming left V 5 bases short and J 4 bases short, with 12 bases between. The germline V gene has CDR1 SGHTA and CDR2 FQGNSA. The CDR3 nucleotides are TGTGCCAGCAGCAAACGGACTCCTTACAATGAGCAGTTCTTC. Translation gives CASSKRTPYNEQFF.

This clonotype was found a few times. V gene TRBV4-1 combines with J gene TRBJ2-1; the match to TRBD2 covers 16 bases. CDR3 length: 16 residues. V lost 2 bases and J lost 15; bases outside the gene matches: 10. The germline gives CDR1 MGHRA, CDR2 YSYEKL. The CDR3 loop reads CASSQPGLAGGRHRFF. CDR3 nucleotides: TGCGCCAGCAGCCAACCGGGACTAGCGGGAGGGCGGCATAGGTTCTTC.

This clonotype was recorded at least ten times. This chain links TRBV2 with TRBJ1-1; 8 bases match TRBD1. The CDR3 runs 14 residues. V lost 6 bases and J lost 3; bases outside the gene matches: 6. The germline gives CDR1 SNHLY, CDR2 FYNNEI. CDR3 loop: CASRSQGADTEAFF. The CDR3 DNA follows: TGTGCCAGCAGATCCCAGGGGGCTGACACTGAAGCTTTCTTT.

The chain couples TRBV12-3 or TRBV12-4 to TRBJ1-2; 7 bases are a match to TRBD1. The CDR3 has 15 residues. The V gene end was trimmed by 6 bases and the J gene end by 5 bases; junction bases not matched to a gene: 12. The CDR3 sequence is CASSTGGQNLYGYTF. The CDR3 nucleotides are TGTGCCAGCAGCACCGGGGGACAGAACTTATATGGCTACACCTTC.

This clonotype has ten or more counts. The CDR3 nucleotides are TGCGCCAGCAGCTTGGGGGGGGCGGAGACTGAAGCTTTCTTT. Its translation is CASSLGGAETEAFF. The genes are TRBV5-1 and TRBJ1-1, with D maybe TRBD1 (6 bases). The CDR3 has 14 amino acids. V was cut by 0 bases and J by 5 bases, with 11 bases left in between. Germline values: CDR1 SGHRS, CDR2 YFSETQ.

The chain uses TRBV25-1 and TRBJ2-5; D may correspond to TRBD1 or TRBD2 (5 bases each). Trimming removed 1 base from V and 3 bases from J, with 15 bases in between. Germline values: CDR1 MGHDK, CDR2 SYGVNS. This CDR3 is 16 amino acids long. This CDR3 reads CASSEWGGSAKETQYF. CDR3 DNA sequence: TGTGCCAGCAGTGAATGGGGCGGTAGCGCGAAAGAGACCCAGTACTTC.

This clonotype was picked up a small number of times. J is TRBJ2-1 and V is TRBV19; D ambiguous. CDR1 is LNHDA, CDR2 SQIVND, per germline (reference sequence). The CDR3 totals 11 residues. The germline V and J ends were trimmed by 7 bases and 7 bases, with 8 bases remaining between them. CDR3 sequence reads: CASTTRNEQFF. The CDR3 DNA follows: TGTGCCAGTACTACGAGGAATGAGCAGTTCTTC.

This clonotype was recorded many times. This chain links TRBV7-2 with TRBJ2-5, with 8 bases lining up with TRBD1. The CDR3 totals 15 residues. Germline CDR1 is SGHTA and CDR2 is FQGNSA. The ends lost 1 base at V and 3 bases at J; junction bases unmatched: 4. CDR3: CASSLGGQGKETQYF. CDR3 sequence (DNA): TGTGCCAGCAGCTTAGGAGGACAGGGTAAAGAGACCCAGTACTTC.